This record concerns one TCR beta chain sequence. The sample holds one count of this clone. Its antigen target is currently unknown. No quality values exist for individual bases; no much larger clone is one base distant. The data stem from a study of T cell changes during pregnancy in multiple sclerosis (dated by TCRdb to between 2018 and 2021). In the study overall: In women with multiple sclerosis, the researchers looked at how the T cell repertoire shifted as pregnancy progressed.

The library was made by the immunoSEQ multiplex PCR assay. The immuneACCESS repertoire file appears here via TCRdb, limited to in-frame rearrangements. These files lack a portion of the clones; in checked studies, under half of the deficit traces to unresolved V genes, and the cause of the others is not known. The sample table records roughly 120,000 clones; roughly 90% of these occur just once. The ten largest make up less than 2% of the sample. The cysteine opens and the phenylalanine closes a CDR3 of 16 amino acids. Solely the CDR3 DNA is kept, with 48 bases framed from the first base. From V the trimming removes 0 bases and from J it removes 4 bases, while the gene matches leave 6 bases of the junction unaccounted for. From the germline V gene, CDR1 is ENHRY and CDR2 is SYGVKD.

This sequence was found in a female donor with multiple sclerosis, enrolled in a pregnancy study. This receptor chain uses TRBV10-3 and TRBJ1-1; TRBD1 matches 9 bases in the middle. This specimen was peripheral blood, taken in the third trimester of pregnancy. This receptor has the CDR3 CAISESNPDRGTEAFF. The base sequence is TGTGCCATCAGTGAGTCGAATCCGGACAGGGGCACTGAAGCTTTCTTT.